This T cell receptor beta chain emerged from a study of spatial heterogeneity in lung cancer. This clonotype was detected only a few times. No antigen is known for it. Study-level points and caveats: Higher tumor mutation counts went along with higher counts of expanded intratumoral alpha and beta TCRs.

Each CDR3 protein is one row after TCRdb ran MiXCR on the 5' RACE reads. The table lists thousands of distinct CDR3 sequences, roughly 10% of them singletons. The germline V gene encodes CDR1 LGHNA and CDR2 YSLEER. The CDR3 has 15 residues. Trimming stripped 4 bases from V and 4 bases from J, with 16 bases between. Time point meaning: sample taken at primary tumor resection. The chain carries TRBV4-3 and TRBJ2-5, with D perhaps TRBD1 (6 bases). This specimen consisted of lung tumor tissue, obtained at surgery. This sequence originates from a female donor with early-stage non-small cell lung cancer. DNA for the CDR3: TGCGCCAGCAGCCCCTGGTACCGGGACACAGAGACCCAGTACTTC. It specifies CASSPWYRDTETQYF.